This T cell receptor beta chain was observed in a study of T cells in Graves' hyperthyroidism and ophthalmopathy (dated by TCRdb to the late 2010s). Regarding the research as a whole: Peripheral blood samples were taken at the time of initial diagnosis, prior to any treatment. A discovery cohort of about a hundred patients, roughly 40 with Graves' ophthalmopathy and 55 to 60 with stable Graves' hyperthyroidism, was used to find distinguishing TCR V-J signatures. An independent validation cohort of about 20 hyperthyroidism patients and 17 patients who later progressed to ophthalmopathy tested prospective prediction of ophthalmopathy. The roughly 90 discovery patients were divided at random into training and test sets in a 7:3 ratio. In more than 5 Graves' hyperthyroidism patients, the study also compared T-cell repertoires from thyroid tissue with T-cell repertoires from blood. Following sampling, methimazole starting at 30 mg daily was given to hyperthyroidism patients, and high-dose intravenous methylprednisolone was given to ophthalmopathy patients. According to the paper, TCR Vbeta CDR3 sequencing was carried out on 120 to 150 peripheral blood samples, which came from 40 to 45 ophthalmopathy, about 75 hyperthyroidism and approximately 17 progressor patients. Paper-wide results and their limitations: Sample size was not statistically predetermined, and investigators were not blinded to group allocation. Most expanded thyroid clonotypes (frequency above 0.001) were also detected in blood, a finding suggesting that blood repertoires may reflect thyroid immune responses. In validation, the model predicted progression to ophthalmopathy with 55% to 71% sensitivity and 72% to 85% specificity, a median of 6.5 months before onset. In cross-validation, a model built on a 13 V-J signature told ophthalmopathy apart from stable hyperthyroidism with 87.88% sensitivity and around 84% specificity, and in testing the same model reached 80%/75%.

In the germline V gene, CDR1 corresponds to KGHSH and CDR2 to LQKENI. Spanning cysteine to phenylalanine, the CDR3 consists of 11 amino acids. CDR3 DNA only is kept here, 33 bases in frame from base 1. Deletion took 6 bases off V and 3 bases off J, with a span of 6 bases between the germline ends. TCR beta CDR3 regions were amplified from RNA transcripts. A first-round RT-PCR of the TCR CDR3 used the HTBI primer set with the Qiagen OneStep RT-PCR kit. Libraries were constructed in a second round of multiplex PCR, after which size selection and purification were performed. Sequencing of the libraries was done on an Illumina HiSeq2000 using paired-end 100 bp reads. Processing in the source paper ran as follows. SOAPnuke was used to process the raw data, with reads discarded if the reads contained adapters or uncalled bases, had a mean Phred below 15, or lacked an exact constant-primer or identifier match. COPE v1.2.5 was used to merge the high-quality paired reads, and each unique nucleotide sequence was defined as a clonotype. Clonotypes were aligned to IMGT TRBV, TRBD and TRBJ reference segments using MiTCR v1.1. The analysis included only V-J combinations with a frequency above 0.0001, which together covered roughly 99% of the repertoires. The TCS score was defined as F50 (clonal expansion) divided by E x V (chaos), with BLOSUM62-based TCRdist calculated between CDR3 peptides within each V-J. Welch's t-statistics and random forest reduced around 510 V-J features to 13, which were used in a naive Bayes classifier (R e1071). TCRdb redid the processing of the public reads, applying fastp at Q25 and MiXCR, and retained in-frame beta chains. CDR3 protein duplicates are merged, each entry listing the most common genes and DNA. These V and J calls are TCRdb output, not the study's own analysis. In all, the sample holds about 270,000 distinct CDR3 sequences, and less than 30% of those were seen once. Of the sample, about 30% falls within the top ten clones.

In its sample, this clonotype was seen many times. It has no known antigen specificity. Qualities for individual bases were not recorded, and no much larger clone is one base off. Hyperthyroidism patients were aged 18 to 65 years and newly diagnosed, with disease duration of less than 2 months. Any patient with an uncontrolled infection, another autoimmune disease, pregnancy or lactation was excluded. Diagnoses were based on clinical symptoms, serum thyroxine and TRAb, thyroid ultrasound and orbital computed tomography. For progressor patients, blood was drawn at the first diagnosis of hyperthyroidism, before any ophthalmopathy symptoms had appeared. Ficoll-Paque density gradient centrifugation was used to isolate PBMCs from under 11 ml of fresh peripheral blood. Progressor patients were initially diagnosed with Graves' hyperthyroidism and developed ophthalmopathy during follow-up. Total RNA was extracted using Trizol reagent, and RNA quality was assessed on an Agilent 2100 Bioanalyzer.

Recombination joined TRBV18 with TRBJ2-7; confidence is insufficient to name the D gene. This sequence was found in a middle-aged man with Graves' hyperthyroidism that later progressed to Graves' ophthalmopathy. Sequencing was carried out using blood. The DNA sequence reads TGTGCCAGCTCCGACGACTACGAGCAGTACTTC. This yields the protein CASSDDYEQYF.